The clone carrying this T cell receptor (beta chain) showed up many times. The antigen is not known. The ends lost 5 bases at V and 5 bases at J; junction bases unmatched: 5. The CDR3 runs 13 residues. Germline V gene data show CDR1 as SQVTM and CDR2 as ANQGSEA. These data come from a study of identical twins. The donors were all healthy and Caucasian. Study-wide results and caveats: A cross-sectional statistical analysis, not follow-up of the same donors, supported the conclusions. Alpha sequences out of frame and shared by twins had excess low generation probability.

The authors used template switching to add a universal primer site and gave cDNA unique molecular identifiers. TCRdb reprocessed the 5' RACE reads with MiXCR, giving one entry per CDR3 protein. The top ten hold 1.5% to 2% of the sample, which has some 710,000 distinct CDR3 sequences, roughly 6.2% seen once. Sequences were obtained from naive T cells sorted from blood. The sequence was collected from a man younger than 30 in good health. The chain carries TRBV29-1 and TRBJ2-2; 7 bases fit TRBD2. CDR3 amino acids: CSVSVGGTGELFF. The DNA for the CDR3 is TGCAGCGTTTCCGTGGGAGGGACCGGGGAGCTGTTTTTT.